Listed below are T cell receptor beta chains from one sample, sequenced in a study of blood T cell repertoires in COVID-19. Profiled with immunoSEQ multiplex PCR; TCRdb holds only in-frame clones, not every one. The sample records around 400,000 clones, approximately 87% being singletons. The sample consisted of peripheral blood. These receptor sequences come from a woman aged 25 to 45 with COVID-19, enrolled during active disease. The CDR3 runs from the conserved cysteine through the conserved F or W. A D gene is named only where the DNA matches it firmly. A row's size may be missing; if present it is once, few, many or a size class.

TRBD2,.,TRBJ2-1,TRBV24-1,TGTGCCACCAGTGACCCCAGGGGCGGGAGGGGTCTTAGCTCCTACAATGAGCAGTTCTTC,CATSDPRGGRGLSSYNEQFF
.,.,TRBJ1-3,TRBV11-2,TGTGCCAGCAGCCCAGCCGGGATCTCTGGAAACACCATATATTTT,CASSPAGISGNTIYF
TRBD1,.,TRBJ2-3,TRBV27,TGTGCCAGCAGTTTTACGAGACAGGGGGCAGATACGCAGTATTTT,CASSFTRQGADTQYF
.,.,TRBJ2-2,TRBV27,TGTGCCAGCAGTTTCGGGTCAGGGATGAACACCGGGGAGCTGTTTTTT,CASSFGSGMNTGELFF
.,.,TRBJ1-1,TRBV7-2,TGTGCCAGCAGCTCTAATGTGAGGGGGGGCACTGAAGCTTTCTTT,CASSSNVRGGTEAFF
TRBD2,.,TRBJ2-5,TRBV6-5,TGTGCCAGCAGTCGAGGACTAGCGGGAGTAGAGACCCAGTACTTC,CASSRGLAGVETQYF
.,few,TRBJ1-4,TRBV2,TGTGCCAGCTCTCGGGGCCGCGGGGGAAAACTGTTTTTT,CASSRGRGGKLFF
TRBD1,.,TRBJ1-2,TRBV6-5,TGTGCCAGCAGTTACTCGACAGGGTCTCACTATGGCTACACCTTC,CASSYSTGSHYGYTF
.,.,TRBJ1-5,TRBV5-6,TGTGCCAGCAGCCCCGGAGGGGCATTTAGCAATCAGCCCCAGCATTTT,CASSPGGAFSNQPQHF
.,.,TRBJ1-1,TRBV2,TGTGCCAGCGGGAAGACAGAGAACACTGAAGCTTTCTTT,CASGKTENTEAFF
TRBD2,.,TRBJ2-1,TRBV7-9,TGTGCCAGCAGACCAAAACTAGCGGGAGACGGGAATGAGCAGTTCTTC,CASRPKLAGDGNEQFF
.,.,TRBJ2-7,TRBV6-5,TGTGCCAGCAGCATCTCCGGGGACTCCTACGAGCAGTACTTC,CASSISGDSYEQYF
.,.,TRBJ2-5,TRBV12-3/TRBV12-4,TGTGCCAGCAGTGCCGGGGAGACCCAGTACTTC,CASSAGETQYF
.,.,TRBJ2-1,TRBV5-1,TGCGCCAGCAGCTTGGGAGGGCCGAGCTCCTACAATGAGCAGTTCTTC,CASSLGGPSSYNEQFF
TRBD1,.,TRBJ1-3,TRBV27,TGTGCCAGCAGTTGGACAGGGCACACCATATATTTT,CASSWTGHTIYF
.,.,TRBJ2-7,TRBV5-4,TGTGCCAGCAGCGTGGACACCACCTACGAGCAGTACTTC,CASSVDTTYEQYF
.,.,TRBJ2-7,TRBV4-1,TGCGCCAGCAGCCAAGATCTTTTGCCCGCGAATATCTACGAGCAGTACTTC,CASSQDLLPANIYEQYF
TRBD2,.,TRBJ2-3,TRBV7-2,TGTGCCAGCAGCGTAGCGGGAGGCGGGACAGATACGCAGTATTTT,CASSVAGGGTDTQYF
.,.,TRBJ2-3,TRBV4-3,TGCGCCAGCAGCCAAGATCTTACGGGGGGCGCATTTTATACGCAGTATTTT,CASSQDLTGGAFYTQYF
.,.,TRBJ1-3,TRBV25-1,TGTGCCAGCAGTGAATACTCCTTCTCTGGAAACACCATATATTTT,CASSEYSFSGNTIYF
TRBD1,once,TRBJ2-2,TRBV5-4,TGTGCCAGCAGCCATTACAGGGGAAACACCGGGGAGCTGTTTTTT,CASSHYRGNTGELFF
TRBD1,.,TRBJ2-5,TRBV5-6,TGTGCCAGCAGCCCACCAGGGGGCTGGGAGACCCAGTACTTC,CASSPPGGWETQYF
.,.,TRBJ2-1,TRBV4-1,TGCGCCAGCAGCCAAGATCGGGGGTCAAGCTCCTACAATGAGCAGTTCTTC,CASSQDRGSSSYNEQFF
TRBD1,once,TRBJ1-2,TRBV18,TGTGCCAGCTCACCAGGTTCGGGACAGGGCTATGGCTACACCTTC,CASSPGSGQGYGYTF
TRBD1,.,TRBJ2-5,TRBV24-1,TGTGCCACCAGTGATTTCGGGACAGAATTCCAAGAGACCCAGTACTTC,CATSDFGTEFQETQYF
.,.,TRBJ1-2,TRBV30,TGTGCCTGGAGTCAAGGGGTGGGGGGCTACACCTTC,CAWSQGVGGYTF
.,.,TRBJ2-7,TRBV7-9,TGTGCCAGCAGCTTAGGGAGGGGGCCCCACGAGCAGTACTTC,CASSLGRGPHEQYF
TRBD2,.,TRBJ2-7,TRBV2,TGTGCCAGCACCTCTAGTCCTAGCGGAGCCTACGAGCAGTACTTC,CASTSSPSGAYEQYF
.,.,TRBJ2-1,TRBV27,TGTGCCAGCAGTTTATCGATGACAGGCAATGAGCAGTTCTTC,CASSLSMTGNEQFF
.,.,TRBJ2-7,TRBV6-1,TGTGCCAGCAGTGCCCAATCCACAGGGTTATCTTACGAGCAGTACTTC,CASSAQSTGLSYEQYF
TRBD1,.,TRBJ1-5,TRBV18,TGTGCCAGCTCAGACGGGACAGGGCTGAATCAGCCCCAGCATTTT,CASSDGTGLNQPQHF
TRBD2,.,TRBJ2-7,TRBV6-5,TGTGCCAGCAGCGCCGGGACTAGCGGATACGAGCAGTACTTC,CASSAGTSGYEQYF
.,.,TRBJ2-7,TRBV28,TGTGCCAGCAGTTCCGCCTACGAGCAGTACTTC,CASSSAYEQYF
.,.,TRBJ1-2,TRBV6-1,TGTGCCAGCAGTGAATTTGTTTCTGACACCAACTATGGCTACACCTTC,CASSEFVSDTNYGYTF
.,once,TRBJ2-3,TRBV28,TGTGCCAGCAGTCCCCCCCGTGGGGCGAGCACAGATACGCAGTATTTT,CASSPPRGASTDTQYF
.,few,TRBJ1-1,TRBV24-1,TGTGCCACCTCCGACGGACTAAACACTGAAGCTTTCTTT,CATSDGLNTEAFF
.,once,TRBJ1-1,TRBV3-1/TRBV3-2,TGTGCCAGCAGCTCTGGAGCGACCACTGAAGCTTTCTTT,CASSSGATTEAFF
TRBD2,once,TRBJ2-3,TRBV2,TGTGCCAGCAGGTCTAGCGGGAGTAGTGCTGATACGCAGTATTTT,CASRSSGSSADTQYF
.,few,TRBJ1-2,TRBV10-1,TGCGCCAGCCTTAGGGGGGGCTACACCTTC,CASLRGGYTF
TRBD2,.,TRBJ2-1,TRBV15,TGTGCCACCAGTAGTGGTTGGCCTAGCGGTAGATACAATGAGCAGTTCTTC,CATSSGWPSGRYNEQFF
TRBD2,.,TRBJ2-3,TRBV15,TGTGCCACCAGCAGGACTAGCGGGAGTACAGATACGCAGTATTTT,CATSRTSGSTDTQYF
TRBD1,.,TRBJ2-4,TRBV19,TGTGCCAGTAGTCCCCAGGGGGCCCTGGCCAAAAACATTCAGTACTTC,CASSPQGALAKNIQYF
TRBD1,.,TRBJ2-3,TRBV7-9,TGTGCCAGCAGCCTTGGACAGGACAGCACAGATACGCAGTATTTT,CASSLGQDSTDTQYF
.,.,TRBJ1-1,TRBV28,TGTGCCAGCAGCCCCGACAGTCCCGAAGCTTTCTTT,CASSPDSPEAFF
TRBD2,.,TRBJ2-3,TRBV7-3,TGTGCCAGCAGCTTAAATCCTAGCGGTAGCACAGATACGCAGTATTTT,CASSLNPSGSTDTQYF
TRBD1,.,TRBJ1-1,TRBV6-5,TGTGCCAGCAGTTACTCCGACAGGGAGAAAGCTTTCTTT,CASSYSDREKAFF
TRBD1,.,TRBJ1-1,TRBV30,TGTGCCTGGAGTCCGGTTGAGGCCGGGACAGGGGGTACTGAAGCTTTCTTT,CAWSPVEAGTGGTEAFF
TRBD2,.,TRBJ2-1,TRBV9,TGTGCCAGCAGCGTAGCTGCCCTAGCGGGAGGGCCCTCCTACAATGAGCAGTTCTTC,CASSVAALAGGPSYNEQFF